This TCR beta chain was obtained from a study of CD8+ T cells in alopecia areata listed by TCRdb under 2018. Looking at the study overall: The treated patients, all with moderate-to-severe alopecia areata, were enrolled in an open-label pilot trial of oral tofacitinib given at 5 to 10 mg twice daily. Patients stayed on tofacitinib for 6 to 18 months and then had 6 months of follow-up off drug so that delayed response and recurrence could be assessed. The SALT score, which quantifies the percentage of affected scalp surface area, was used to measure disease severity in treated patients. In both human patients and the C3H/HeJ mouse model, the study applied high-throughput TCRbeta sequencing to look at T cell clonal expansion in alopecia areata. Human TCRbeta sequencing covered scalp tissue and sorted CD4+ and CD8+ peripheral blood T cells from patchy and totalis/universalis alopecia areata patients and healthy controls. Biopsies were taken from tofacitinib-treated patients at baseline and again at 4 and 24 weeks into treatment, and several of those patients also had a later scalp biopsy. Clonality in the scalp was compared among normal scalp (n=4), patchy alopecia areata scalp (n=8), and alopecia totalis/universalis scalp (n=8). RNA came from the PAXgene miRNA kit for fixed scalp, the miRNeasy kit for PBMCs, and the RNeasy kit for mouse skin. immunoSEQ multiplex PCR using 35 Vbeta forward primers and 13 Jbeta reverse primers was used to amplify TCRbeta CDR3 regions. The study at large found these results: Shared TCR sequences between patients were less evident than in mice, which may be partly attributable to HLA diversity in the patient population. Because the treated cohort was small and had just a single nonresponder, larger studies are needed to establish links between baseline CD8+ expansion and response. Tofacitinib significantly decreased scalp clonality and the number of expanded CD8+ clones among the top 100 scalp clones. Higher clonality and more expanded CD8+ clones were observed in lesional scalp than in normal scalp, particularly in alopecia totalis/universalis, a finding suggestive of antigenic drive. Scalp TCR repertoire analysis is complicated because resident alphabeta T cells in normal human skin are also sequenced, whereas mouse skin is dominated by gammadelta T cells. During tofacitinib treatment, many expanded lesional clones remained in scalp and blood, and this persistence may partly explain relapse after treatment is stopped.

The method behind the library was the immunoSEQ multiplex PCR assay. For TCR sequencing, RNA was extracted from every sample and reverse transcribed into cDNA to serve as template. First-strand cDNA was synthesized with SuperScript III using a 2:1 mix of oligo-dT and random hexamers. Amplification bias was assessed with a synthetic immune receptor repertoire, and residual bias was removed computationally. Under the source paper's analysis protocol: Raw reads were preprocessed to remove errors, and CDR3 was defined according to IMGT conventions as the region from the conserved cysteine to phenylalanine. Clonality was computed as 1 minus the Shannon entropy, with the entropy normalized by log2 of the number of productive unique TCRs. Whether scalp clones were CD4 or CD8 was inferred by matching scalp TCRbeta sequences against CD4 and CD8 repertoires sorted from blood. TCRdb took over this immuneACCESS table, retaining in-frame rearrangements with V and J assigned. Such tables are incomplete; in checked studies, under half of the missing clones stem from an unresolved V gene, and the remainder is unexplained. The DNA was the basis for D and trimming; V, J and clone size are from that table. The sample has a few hundred thousand clones on record, around two fifths of them singletons. The top ten hold roughly 0.45% of the sample.

The treatment or condition label of this sample denotes: oral pan-JAK inhibitor, 5-10 mg twice daily. Peripheral blood and lesional scalp punch biopsies were obtained from patients with alopecia areata. PBMCs were isolated by density centrifugation and stained for CD3, CD4 and CD8, and CD4+ and CD8+ T cells were sorted on a FACSAria. Trimming removed 3 bases from V and 2 bases from J, leaving 16 bases between the germline ends. From a lookup of the germline V gene, CDR1 and CDR2 are MGHRA and YSYEKL. The CDR3 covers 17 residues, taking in both the cysteine and the phenylalanine. Only the CDR3 region is kept as DNA, spanning 51 bases read in frame from base 1. As for this clone: Its antigen is still unknown. No per-base quality is available; no much larger clone lies one base away.

The starting material was CD4+ T cells sorted from blood, obtained at roughly week 30, from a patient treated with tofacitinib. This receptor was taken from a human donor with alopecia areata. The chain joins TRBV4-1 to TRBJ1-4, and the D gene may be TRBD1, 5 bases matching. The base sequence is TGCGCCAGCAGCCACCAGATTCCGGGACCGACTAATGAAAAACTGTTTTTT. It specifies CASSHQIPGPTNEKLFF.